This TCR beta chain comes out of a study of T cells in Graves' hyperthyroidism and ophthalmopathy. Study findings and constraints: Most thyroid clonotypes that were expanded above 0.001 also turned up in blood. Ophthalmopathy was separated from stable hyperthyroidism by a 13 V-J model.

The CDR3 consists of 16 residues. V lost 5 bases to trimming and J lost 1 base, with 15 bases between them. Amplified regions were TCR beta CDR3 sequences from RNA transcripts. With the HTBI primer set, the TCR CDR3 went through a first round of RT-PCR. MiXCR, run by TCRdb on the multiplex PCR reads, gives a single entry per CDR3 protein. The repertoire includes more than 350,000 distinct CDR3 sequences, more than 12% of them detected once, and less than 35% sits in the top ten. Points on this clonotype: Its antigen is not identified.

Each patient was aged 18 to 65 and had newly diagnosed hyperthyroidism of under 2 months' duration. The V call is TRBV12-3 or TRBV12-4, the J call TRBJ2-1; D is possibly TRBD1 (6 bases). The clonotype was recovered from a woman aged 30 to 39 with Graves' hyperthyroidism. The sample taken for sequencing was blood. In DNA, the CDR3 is TGTGCCAGCAGTCCGAAAAGGGGGATTTCCTACAATGAGCAGTTCTTC. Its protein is CASSPKRGISYNEQFF.